This T cell receptor beta chain emerged from a study of CD8+CD57+ T cells in acquired aplastic anemia. The CDR3 sequence is 14 residues long. Germline V CDR1 and CDR2: LNHDA, SQIVND (reference sequence). Trimming shortened V by 5 bases and J by 2 bases, and 13 bases separated the two germline ends. Genomic DNA, serving as template, underwent TCR beta VDJ and CDR3 profiling. A single record per CDR3 protein comes from TCRdb applying MiXCR to the reads. Of fewer than 200,000 distinct CDR3 sequences in the sample, approximately 52% are singletons; the top ten hold around 2%. All patients picked for sequencing had shown, by flow cytometry, an expansion of CD8+CD57+ cells. Every patient had severe acquired aplastic anemia.

This receptor was identified in a human donor with aplastic anemia. The sequencing input was sorted CD4+, CD8+, or CD8+CD57+ T cells (not recorded which) from PBMCs. The V and J genes are TRBV19 and TRBJ2-7, with D possibly TRBD1 on 6 matching bases. The CDR3, as DNA: TGTGCCAGTAGTCTAGCTCGGGACACCTACGAGCAGTACTTC. It encodes CASSLARDTYEQYF.